This TCR beta chain was sequenced during a study of blood T cell repertoires in COVID-19. Study-wide background: COVID-19 samples collected from the United States, Italy and Spain covered acute and convalescent phases.

Profiling relied on immunoSEQ multiplex PCR, and the TCRdb table lists in-frame clones only, not all of them. The sample records approximately 120,000 clones, around 78% being singletons. The germline V gene has CDR1 KGHSH and CDR2 LQKENI. Trimming removed 3 bases from V and 2 bases from J, with 6 bases in between. CDR3 size: 13 residues. Sequenced sample: peripheral blood. V gene TRBV18 combines with J gene TRBJ2-3; no clear D gene. The sequence was obtained from a human donor in a cohort sampled during active COVID-19. The CDR3 bases are TGTGCCAGCTCACCCCCCTTCACAGATACGCAGTATTTT. It specifies CASSPPFTDTQYF.